This T cell receptor beta chain originates from a study of T-cell memory formation after mild COVID-19. Study-level background: TCR clusters showed largely donor specificity. General observations from the study: Clones from the second wave (peaking day 37) had unconfirmed SARS-CoV-2 specificity. Shrinking CD4+ clones were chiefly CM and EM; CD8+ ones were chiefly EMRA.

Using its own MiXCR run on the 5' RACE reads, TCRdb lists one record per CDR3 protein. This sample has about 430,000 distinct CDR3 sequences, with approximately 25% found just once. The germline gives CDR1 MNHEY, CDR2 SVGEGT. Trimming removed 2 bases from V and 5 bases from J, with 13 bases in between. There are 14 residues in the CDR3. Notes on this clonotype: The target antigen is unknown.

This TCR came from an adult woman who had mild COVID-19 (a few samples of this study predate the infection). Cell type and time point are not known. Source material: PBMCs or a T cell subset sorted from them (not recorded which). V and J are TRBV6-2 or TRBV6-3 and TRBJ2-7; possibly TRBD2 for D (6 bases). The CDR3 is CASSYTGVSNEQYF. The CDR3, as DNA: TGTGCCAGCAGTTACACGGGGGTTTCCAACGAGCAGTACTTC.